One and the same sample provided the 16 T cell receptor beta chains below, sequenced in a study of blood T cell repertoires in COVID-19. The protocol was immunoSEQ multiplex PCR, while the TCRdb copy is restricted to in-frame clones and leaves out a portion. The sample carries over 100,000 clones, roughly 86% recorded once. Sample: peripheral blood. These TCRs come from a woman between 70 and 85 years old with COVID-19, enrolled during active disease.

The chain couples TRBV9 to TRBJ2-3; 7 positions agree with TRBD2. V dropped 3 bases and J dropped 0; count of bases not matched to a gene: 4. This CDR3 has 15 residues. CDR1 SGDLS and CDR2 YYNGEE come from the germline V gene. The DNA for the CDR3 is TGTGCCAGCAGCGAGGAAGCGGGGAGCACAGATACGCAGTATTTT. Its translation is CASSEEAGSTDTQYF.

The chain links TRBV5-6 to TRBJ1-2; TRBD1 aligns across 11 bases. Trimming at V came to 5 bases and at J to 4 bases, leaving 4 bases not matched to a gene. The CDR3 spans 14 residues. Germline V gene data show CDR1 as SGHDT and CDR2 as YYEEEE. CDR3 region: CASRGTGGAYGYTF. The CDR3 DNA reads TGTGCCAGCAGGGGGACAGGGGGTGCCTATGGCTACACCTTC.

This clone occurred once. The chain recombines TRBV3-1 (or the pseudogene TRBV3-2) with TRBJ1-2; D remains ambiguous. This CDR3 spans 13 amino acids. The germline V and J ends were trimmed by 1 base and 8 bases, with 11 bases remaining between them. Germline V gene sequence: CDR1 LGHDT, CDR2 YNNKEL (reference sequence). CDR3 bases: TGTGCCAGCAGCCAAGCGGAGGTTAGCGGCTACACCTTC. Protein product: CASSQAEVSGYTF.

The J gene is TRBJ1-1, the V gene TRBV5-6; 9 bases are shared with TRBD1. Germline-derived CDR1 and CDR2 are SGHDT and YYEEEE. The length of the CDR3 is 15 residues. V dropped 0 bases and J dropped 4; count of bases not matched to a gene: 4. In nucleotides, the CDR3 is TGTGCCAGCAGCTTGGAAGGGACAGGGAGCACTGAAGCTTTCTTT. This translates into CASSLEGTGSTEAFF.

V gene TRBV3-1 (or the pseudogene TRBV3-2) combines with J gene TRBJ1-5, with D tentatively TRBD1 (6 bases). Between the trimmed V and J ends, which lost 1 base and 7 bases, there was a span of 11 bases. The CDR3 covers 14 residues. Germline V CDR1 and CDR2: LGHDT, YNNKEL (reference sequence). CDR3 nucleotide sequence: TGTGCCAGCAGCCAAGGCAGGGGTGGGCAGCCCCAGCATTTT. Translation: CASSQGRGGQPQHF.

This chain joins TRBV5-4 and TRBJ1-6; 9 bases align to TRBD1. CDR3 length: 16 residues. CDR1 and CDR2 from the germline V gene are SGHNT and YYREEE (reference sequence). The J segment lost 7 bases and the V segment lost 4 bases, leaving 9 bases of the junction unmatched. DNA of the CDR3: TGTGCCAGCAGCCTAACCGGGACAGGGAGCAATTCACCCCTCCACTTT. The encoded protein is CASSLTGTGSNSPLHF.

The chain uses TRBV10-3 and TRBJ1-6, with D tentatively TRBD1 (6 bases). CDR1 is ENHRY and CDR2 is SYGVKD in the germline V gene. This CDR3 is 18 amino acids long. Trimming removed 6 bases at V and 5 bases at J, with 23 bases between. Here the CDR3 reads CAISALGGRGVDNSPLHF. As DNA, the CDR3 is TGTGCCATCAGCGCACTAGGGGGTCGGGGGGTTGATAATTCACCCCTCCACTTT.

V gene TRBV12-5 combines with J gene TRBJ1-1, with 10 bases matching TRBD1. CDR1 LGHNT and CDR2 FRNRAP come from the germline V gene. V was pared by 3 bases and J by 8 bases, with 15 bases of the junction left unmatched. There are 17 residues in the CDR3. CDR3 sequence: CASGLTTTGTGVREAFF. The CDR3 bases are TGTGCTAGTGGTTTAACTACTACCGGGACAGGGGTTAGGGAAGCTTTCTTT.

The chain carries TRBV18 and TRBJ2-7, with 9 positions matching TRBD1. The V segment lost 0 bases and the J segment 4 bases; nucleotides outside the gene matches: 4. This CDR3 has 15 amino acids. Germline V gene data show CDR1 as KGHSH and CDR2 as LQKENI. CDR3 nucleotide sequence: TGTGCCAGCTCACCACCGGAGACAGGGGGATACGAGCAGTACTTC. Amino acids: CASSPPETGGYEQYF.

This clone has a single count. The J gene is TRBJ2-3, the V gene TRBV11-2; 9 nucleotides match TRBD1. V lost 3 bases to trimming and J lost 1 base; unmatched junction nucleotides: 2. The CDR3 runs 15 residues. Germline V gene sequence: CDR1 SGHAT, CDR2 FQNNGV. CDR3 loop: CASSLDRGGTDTQYF. CDR3 nucleotide sequence: TGTGCCAGCAGCTTGGACAGGGGTGGCACAGATACGCAGTATTTT.

The rearrangement links TRBV19 to TRBJ2-2, with 8 bases matching TRBD2. Looked up from germline, CDR1 is LNHDA and CDR2 is SQIVND (reference sequence). Germline trimming cut 2 bases from V and 3 bases from J; bases unmatched to any gene: 8. This CDR3 spans 17 amino acids. The CDR3 DNA sequence: TGTGCCAGTAGTATACTTACGGGGGGGCCTCACACCGGGGAGCTGTTTTTT. Residues: CASSILTGGPHTGELFF.

This sequence joins TRBV7-3 and TRBJ1-2; D is uncertain. The germline gives CDR1 SGHTA, CDR2 FQGTGA. Deletions cut 3 bases from V and 4 bases from J, with 9 bases between. The CDR3 runs 13 residues. For the CDR3, the DNA is TGTGCCAGCAGCTTCCCCCGAGGCTATGGCTACACCTTC. Translated: CASSFPRGYGYTF.

The gene calls are TRBV3-1 (or the pseudogene TRBV3-2) and TRBJ2-1, with 8 positions matching TRBD1. CDR1 and CDR2 from the germline V gene are LGHDT and YNNKEL (reference sequence). V was clipped by 5 bases and J by 9 bases; unmatched bases: 12. This CDR3 is built from 15 residues. CDR3 bases: TGTGCCAGCAGCAGGACAGGGTACGTCGTCGTTGAGCAGTTCTTC. This sequence encodes CASSRTGYVVVEQFF.

V usage is TRBV4-1 and J usage is TRBJ1-5, with D possibly being TRBD1 (5 bases). V shed 6 bases and J shed 5 bases, with 20 bases lying between them. CDR1 and CDR2 from the germline V gene are MGHRA and YSYEKL. This CDR3 region has 16 residues. The DNA for the CDR3 is TGCGCCAGCAGTCTCGTGGGGGGACCCAGGGATCAGCCCCAGCATTTT. Its protein is CASSLVGGPRDQPQHF.

The chain uses TRBV7-9 and TRBJ2-1; 7 positions agree with TRBD1. The CDR3 contains 15 residues. Trimming at V came to 5 bases and at J to 2 bases, leaving 6 bases not matched to a gene. Germline values: CDR1 SEHNR, CDR2 FQNEAQ (reference sequence). CDR3 DNA: TGTGCCAGCAGCCCCAGGGGGTCTCCCTACAATGAGCAGTTCTTC. Amino acid sequence: CASSPRGSPYNEQFF.

This chain joins TRBV4-1 and TRBJ1-2, with a tentative D call TRBD1 (6 bases). In germline, CDR1 is MGHRA, CDR2 YSYEKL. The CDR3 has 15 amino acids. The V end was cut by 2 bases, the J end by 4 bases, with 14 bases between. The CDR3 DNA reads TGCGCCAGCAGCCAACCGACAGGAGGACTCTATGGCTACACCTTC. Its protein is CASSQPTGGLYGYTF.